The 17 T cell receptor beta chains reported below all come from one sample, sequenced in a study of molecular identifiers for immune sequencing clone quantification. Each CDR3 protein is one row after TCRdb ran MiXCR on the PCR reads. The sample lists more than 450,000 distinct CDR3 sequences, approximately 25% occurring once. Source material: naive CD8+ T cells from blood, with Jurkat cell RNA spiked in. Subset described: FACS-sorted CD8+CD4-CCR7+CD45RA+ naive T cells. These receptors all stem from a human donor in good health. Some libraries in this study had Jurkat cell RNA spiked in.

This clonotype was picked up a small number of times. The V call is TRBV5-6, the J call TRBJ1-1; D is ambiguous. V dropped 5 bases and J dropped 3 bases, with 14 bases sitting between them. CDR3 length equals 14 residues. CDR1 is SGHDT and CDR2 is YYEEEE in the germline V gene. The DNA for the CDR3 is TGTGCCAGCAGGGATTGGACGGTCCACACTGAAGCTTTCTTT. This translates into CASRDWTVHTEAFF.

This clonotype was counted between two and nine times. The V and J genes are TRBV4-1 and TRBJ2-7; 7 positions match TRBD1. The CDR3 spans 16 residues. V was clipped by 0 bases and J by 2 bases; unmatched bases: 7. The germline V gene encodes CDR1 MGHRA and CDR2 YSYEKL. The CDR3 loop is CASSQEARTGTYEQYF. CDR3 coding DNA: TGCGCCAGCAGCCAAGAAGCCCGGACAGGCACCTACGAGCAGTACTTC.

As concerns this clonotype: One junction end does not reproduce the germline sequence, and a read error may be involved. The chain has TRBV13 and TRBJ2-3; tentatively, D is TRBD1 or TRBD2 (5 bases each). This CDR3 contains 17 residues. CDR1 and CDR2 (germline): PRHDT, FYEKMQ (reference sequence). The CDR3 DNA is TGTGCCTGCAGCCTGCTGGGGGTACAACGAAACACAGATACGCAGTATTTT. Protein sequence: CACSLLGVQRNTDTQYF.

With regard to this clonotype: The junction departs from the called germline gene at one end, perhaps through a read error. The rearrangement joins TRBV6-2 or TRBV6-3 to TRBJ2-3, with D possibly TRBD1 on 6 matching bases. This CDR3 is 13 amino acids long. Germline V gene sequence: CDR1 MNHEY, CDR2 SVGEGT. The CDR3 DNA is TGTGCCAGCAGTTTGGGGGCTACAGATACGCGGTATTTT. It encodes CASSLGATDTRYF.

This clonotype was counted between two and nine times. The chain couples TRBV4-3 to TRBJ2-7, with 9 bases fitting TRBD1. The V segment lost 0 bases and the J segment 5 bases; nucleotides outside the gene matches: 14. The CDR3 covers 18 residues. The germline gives CDR1 LGHNA, CDR2 YSLEER. CDR3 region: CASSQEIIGTGNVDEQYF. CDR3 nucleotides: TGCGCCAGCAGCCAAGAGATAATAGGGACAGGGAATGTGGACGAGCAGTACTTC.

This clonotype appeared many times. The rearrangement links TRBV6-6 to TRBJ1-1; 10 nucleotides agree with TRBD1. Germline lookup yields CDR1 MNHNY and CDR2 SVGAGI (reference sequence). The ends lost 7 bases at V and 1 base at J; junction bases unmatched: 9. This CDR3 is 16 amino acids long. The CDR3 region is CASKDRGFSENTEAFF. Written as DNA, the CDR3 is TGTGCCAGCAAGGACAGGGGGTTTTCGGAGAACACTGAAGCTTTCTTT.

In its sample, this clonotype was seen a few times. This chain joins TRBV20-1 and TRBJ2-1; D gene unclear. Trimming pared 1 base from V and 6 bases from J, leaving 10 bases between. Germline V gives CDR1 DFQATT, CDR2 SNEGSKA (reference sequence). The CDR3 spans 13 residues. CDR3 nucleotides: TGCAGTGCTAGAGGGGAAGAAACCAATGAGCAGTTCTTC. Translating it yields CSARGEETNEQFF.

On this clonotype itself: This may arise from a read error, as a much more abundant clone is one base away. This chain connects TRBV24-1 to TRBJ2-3, with 11 nucleotides matching TRBD2. After removal of 5 bases from V and 5 bases from J, the junction contained 8 bases not matched to a gene. Germline-derived CDR1 and CDR2 are KGHDR and SFDVKD. CDR3 length equals 16 residues. The chain's CDR3 is CATSVPLAGVEDTQYF. In DNA, the CDR3 is TGTGCCACCAGTGTTCCACTAGCGGGAGTGGAAGATACGCAGTATTTT.

This clonotype was counted only a few times. A much larger clone lies a single base off, so this may be a read error. The gene calls are TRBV2 and TRBJ1-5; 10 nucleotides align to TRBD1. Germline trimming cut 6 bases from V and 1 base from J; bases unmatched to any gene: 3. The CDR3 length is 15 residues. The germline CDR1 and CDR2 sequences are SNHLY and FYNNEI. The CDR3 sequence: CASRSGQGSNQPQHF. The DNA for the CDR3 is TGTGCCAGCAGATCGGGACAGGGGAGCAATCAGCCCCAGCATTTT.

J is TRBJ2-3 and V is TRBV15, with 12 bases fitting TRBD2. The junction had 5 bases not matched to a gene; V was cut back by 5 bases and J by 5 bases. This CDR3 is 15 amino acids long. Germline CDR1 and CDR2: LNHNV and YYDKDF (reference sequence). The CDR3 spells CATSEPTSGRDTQYF. CDR3 nucleotides: TGTGCCACCAGCGAACCGACTAGCGGGAGAGATACGCAGTATTTT.

The chain combines TRBV4-1 with TRBJ2-7; D is possibly TRBD1 (7 bases). This CDR3 contains 15 residues. Trimming left V 0 bases short and J 2 bases short, with 11 bases between. Germline CDR1 MGHRA, CDR2 YSYEKL. CDR3 amino acids: CASSQEAGQTYEQYF. CDR3 DNA sequence: TGCGCCAGCAGCCAAGAGGCGGGACAGACCTACGAGCAGTACTTC.

As regards this clonotype: A much larger clone differs from this one at a single base, so this may be a read error. The rearrangement links TRBV30 to TRBJ1-1; D perhaps matches TRBD1 (5 bases). Between the trimmed V and J ends, which lost 5 bases and 7 bases, there was a span of 11 bases. CDR1 is GTSNPN, CDR2 SVGIG, per germline (reference sequence). The CDR3 runs 11 residues. CDR3 amino acids: CAWAPGDEAFF. The DNA for the CDR3 is TGTGCCTGGGCCCCGGGGGATGAAGCTTTCTTT.

V usage is TRBV7-9 and J usage is TRBJ2-5; D could derive from TRBD1 or TRBD2 (5 bases each). With 5 bases removed from V and 4 bases from J, the gap between germline ends came to 20 bases. Germline lookup yields CDR1 SEHNR and CDR2 FQNEAQ (reference sequence). This CDR3 region has 16 residues. Here the CDR3 reads CASSQRGFGAGETQYF. CDR3 nucleotide sequence: TGTGCCAGCAGCCAGAGGGGTTTCGGCGCAGGAGAGACCCAGTACTTC.

The V call is TRBV11-2, the J call TRBJ2-1, with a tentative D call TRBD2 (5 bases). Germline CDR1 and CDR2: SGHAT and FQNNGV. Trimming removed 2 bases from V and 0 bases from J, with 11 bases in between. The CDR3 covers 16 residues. The CDR3 sequence: CASSLLRASSYNEQFF. The CDR3 nucleotides read TGTGCCAGCAGCTTATTGCGGGCAAGCTCCTACAATGAGCAGTTCTTC.

This clonotype was found many times. The genes are TRBV9 and TRBJ2-2; D is perhaps TRBD2 (6 bases). This CDR3 spans 19 amino acids. V was clipped by 2 bases and J by 3 bases, with 23 bases between them. CDR1 and CDR2 from the germline V gene are SGDLS and YYNGEE. The CDR3: CASSVNLWEETLDTGELFF. The CDR3 region has the DNA TGTGCCAGCAGCGTCAACCTCTGGGAGGAAACACTGGACACCGGGGAGCTGTTTTTT.

This clonotype appeared many times. This chain joins TRBV2 and TRBJ1-6; 7 positions match TRBD1. CDR1 and CDR2 from the germline V gene are SNHLY and FYNNEI. CDR3 length equals 15 residues. The V gene end was trimmed by 6 bases and the J gene end by 0 bases; junction bases not matched to a gene: 2. The CDR3 reads CASRGDSSYNSPLHF. CDR3 DNA: TGTGCCAGCAGGGGGGACAGCTCCTATAATTCACCCCTCCACTTT.

This clonotype was seen more than once but under ten times. V is TRBV2 and J is TRBJ2-1, with D perhaps being TRBD1 or TRBD2 (6 bases each). This CDR3 spans 14 amino acids. The V and J ends lost 5 bases and 8 bases respectively, with 16 bases between them. Germline V lookup: CDR1 SNHLY, CDR2 FYNNEI. CDR3 bases: TGTGCCAGCAGTCGGGGGCCCGCGATTGATGAGCAGTTCTTC. The encoded protein is CASSRGPAIDEQFF.